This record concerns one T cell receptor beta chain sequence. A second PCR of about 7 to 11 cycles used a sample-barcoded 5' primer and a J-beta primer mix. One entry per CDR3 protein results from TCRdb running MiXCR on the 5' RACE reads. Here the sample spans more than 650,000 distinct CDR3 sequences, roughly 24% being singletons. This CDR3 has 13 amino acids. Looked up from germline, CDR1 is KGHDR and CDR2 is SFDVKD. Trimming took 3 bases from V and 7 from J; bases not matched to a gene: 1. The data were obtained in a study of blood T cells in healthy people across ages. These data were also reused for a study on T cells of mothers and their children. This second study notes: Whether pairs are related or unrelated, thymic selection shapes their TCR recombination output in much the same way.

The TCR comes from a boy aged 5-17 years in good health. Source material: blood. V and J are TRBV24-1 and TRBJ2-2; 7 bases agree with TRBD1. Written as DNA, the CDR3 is TGTGCCACCAGTGATGACAGGGTCGGGGAGCTGTTTTTT. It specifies CATSDDRVGELFF.